These 18 T cell receptor beta chains share one sample of origin, sequenced in a study of OX40 agonist ivuxolimab in advanced cancers. Measured with immunoSEQ multiplex PCR; TCRdb has only the in-frame clones, and not every one. The table includes about 49,000 clones, 85% detected once. The sequences come from CD4+ or CD8+ T cells sorted from blood, collected in a trial of the OX40 agonist ivuxolimab. These receptors all stem from an adult with an advanced solid tumor such as melanoma, head and neck, liver or kidney cancer.

This sequence joins TRBV6-1 and TRBJ2-7; D might be TRBD2 (5 bases). Trimming left V 9 bases short and J 5 bases short, with 20 bases between. Germline values: CDR1 MNHNS, CDR2 SASEGT. This CDR3 is 14 amino acids long. CDR3 sequence (DNA): TGTGCCAGAGCCCCAACCCGAAGGCGGGACGAGCAGTACGTC. Its protein product is CARAPTRRRDEQYV.

This rearrangement joins TRBV5-1 to TRBJ2-7, with TRBD1 identical over 8 bases. Per the germline V gene, CDR1 is SGHRS and CDR2 is YFSETQ. Losses at the gene ends were 1 base for V and 5 bases for J; bases not matched to a gene: 5. The CDR3 is made up of 14 amino acids. In DNA form, the CDR3 reads TGCGCCAGCAGCTTGATCGGGACAGGCGACGAGCAGTACTTC. Amino acid sequence: CASSLIGTGDEQYF.

In DNA form, the CDR3 reads TGTGCCAGCAGCTTAGGTACAGGGGGGAATCAGCCCCAGCATTTT. Protein sequence: CASSLGTGGNQPQHF. The chain links TRBV11-2 to TRBJ1-5; TRBD1 matches at 8 bases. V was clipped by 1 base and J by 4 bases; unmatched bases: 3. Per the germline V gene, CDR1 is SGHAT and CDR2 is FQNNGV. The CDR3 sequence is 15 residues long.

This rearrangement joins TRBV15 to TRBJ1-1; TRBD1 might be the D (5 bases). V lost 3 bases to trimming and J lost 0 bases, with 11 bases between them. CDR3 length equals 15 residues. Per germline, CDR1 LNHNV and CDR2 YYDKDF (reference sequence). The CDR3 loop reads CATSSNRLLNTEAFF. As DNA, the CDR3 is TGTGCCACCAGCAGTAACAGGCTCCTGAACACTGAAGCTTTCTTT.

The rearrangement links TRBV6-5 to TRBJ2-7, with 8 bases fitting TRBD2. Per germline, CDR1 MNHEY and CDR2 SVGAGI. Trimming took 2 bases from V and 4 from J; bases not matched to a gene: 4. This CDR3 has 14 amino acids. The chain's CDR3 is CASSYTGGLYEQYF. CDR3 nucleotide sequence: TGTGCCAGCAGTTACACGGGGGGGCTTTACGAGCAGTACTTC.

The rearrangement joins TRBV19 to TRBJ1-2; 7 bases fit TRBD1. Germline V gives CDR1 LNHDA, CDR2 SQIVND (reference sequence). V was pared by 0 bases and J by 0 bases, with 7 bases of the junction left unmatched. The CDR3 spans 17 residues. CDR3 region: CASSIDPGDRPNYGYTF. The CDR3 nucleotides read TGTGCCAGTAGTATAGATCCCGGGGACAGACCTAACTATGGCTACACCTTC.

CDR3 nucleotides: TGTGCCAGCAGCTTATGGGCTAGCGGGCGGGAGACCCAGTACTTC. It translates to CASSLWASGRETQYF. V gene TRBV7-9 combines with J gene TRBJ2-5, with 8 bases fitting TRBD2. The CDR3 spans 15 residues. With V trimmed by 2 bases and J by 5 bases, 7 bases remained unmatched. Germline V gene sequence: CDR1 SEHNR, CDR2 FQNEAQ (reference sequence).

This chain links TRBV9 with TRBJ2-1, with D tentatively TRBD1 (5 bases). Trimming left V 0 bases short and J 10 bases short, with 11 bases between. Germline CDR1 SGDLS, CDR2 YYNGEE. The CDR3 covers 13 residues. CDR3 bases: TGTGCCAGCAGCGTAGCAGGGAATGACGAGCAGTTCTTC. Amino acids: CASSVAGNDEQFF.

The CDR3 spells CSVFGGESDSSSGNTIYF. The CDR3 DNA follows: TGCAGCGTTTTTGGGGGGGAAAGCGATTCAAGCTCTGGAAACACCATATATTTT. J is TRBJ1-3 and V is TRBV29-1, with D maybe TRBD1 (5 bases). CDR1 is SQVTM and CDR2 is ANQGSEA in the germline V gene. V was clipped by 5 bases and J by 0 bases, with 23 bases between them. There are 18 residues in the CDR3.

This clone was recorded once. The chain is built from TRBV25-1 and TRBJ2-6, with D unclear. CDR1 and CDR2 (germline): MGHDK, SYGVNS. V lost 1 base and J 2 bases, leaving 6 bases between the germline ends. The CDR3 is made up of 15 amino acids. The CDR3, as DNA: TGTGCCAGCAGTGAATCGAAAGCTGGGGCCAACGTCCTGACTTTC. Translation: CASSESKAGANVLTF.

The rearrangement joins TRBV9 to TRBJ2-1; 11 nucleotides line up with TRBD1. Germline values: CDR1 SGDLS, CDR2 YYNGEE. V trimming: 3 bases; J trimming: 6 bases; junction bases outside the gene matches: 5. The CDR3 loop spans 15 amino acids. In DNA form, the CDR3 reads TGTGCCAGCAGCGCCGGGACAGGGGGTATCAATGAGCAGTTCTTC. The encoded protein is CASSAGTGGINEQFF. The full variable domain, completed using reference TRBV9 and TRBJ2-1, is DSGVTQTPKHLITATGQRVTLRCSPRSGDLSVYWYQQSLDQGLQFLIQYYNGEERAKGNILERFSAQQFPDLHSELNLSSLELGDSALYFCASSAGTGGINEQFFGPGTRLTVL.

The V gene is TRBV4-1, the J gene TRBJ2-2; a possible D gene is TRBD2 (5 bases). Germline V CDR1 and CDR2: MGHRA, YSYEKL. This CDR3 is built from 13 residues. Trimming removed 4 bases at V and 4 bases at J, with 7 bases between. This CDR3 is CASSRGSTGELFF. Written as DNA, the CDR3 is TGCGCCAGCAGCCGAGGGAGCACCGGGGAGCTGTTTTTT.

The gene calls are TRBV6-1 and TRBJ1-6; TRBD1 is a possible D gene (6 bases). Trimming left V 5 bases short and J 10 bases short, with 12 bases between. This CDR3 contains 13 residues. Germline V gene lookup returns CDR1 MNHNS and CDR2 SASEGT. The CDR3 coding sequence is TGTGCCAGCAGTCCAATACAGGGCTCACCCCTCCACTTT. This encodes CASSPIQGSPLHF.

The chain has TRBV4-1 and TRBJ1-5; D is undetermined. V was shortened by 1 base and J by 6 bases, with 13 bases between the two germline ends. Germline CDR1 is MGHRA and CDR2 is YSYEKL. This CDR3 has 15 amino acids. The chain's CDR3 is CASSQAHQAGQPQHF. The CDR3 nucleotides are TGCGCCAGCAGCCAAGCCCATCAGGCGGGTCAGCCCCAGCATTTT.

The gene calls are TRBV28 and TRBJ2-7, with 11 positions matching TRBD1. Germline trimming cut 4 bases from V and 5 bases from J; bases unmatched to any gene: 4. The CDR3 is 14 residues long. The germline V gene has CDR1 MDHEN and CDR2 SYDVKM. In DNA form, the CDR3 reads TGTGCCAGCAGTTCTTGGACAGGGGGCCACGAGCAGTACGTC. It translates to CASSSWTGGHEQYV.

V gene TRBV4-3 combines with J gene TRBJ1-2; no definite D call. This CDR3 comprises 15 residues. Trimming removed 1 base at V and 4 bases at J, with 13 bases between. The V gene's germline CDR1 is LGHNA and CDR2 YSLEER. This CDR3 reads CASSQADASAYGYTF. In DNA form, the CDR3 reads TGCGCCAGCAGCCAAGCCGACGCTTCGGCCTATGGCTACACCTTC.

The chain couples TRBV10-3 to TRBJ1-1; weak D call: TRBD1 (6 bases). This CDR3 comprises 14 residues. The V and J ends lost 4 bases and 4 bases respectively, with 13 bases between them. Germline CDR1 and CDR2: ENHRY and SYGVKD. The CDR3 sequence: CAISGRDTRTEAFF. Written as DNA, the CDR3 is TGTGCCATCAGTGGCCGGGACACCCGCACTGAAGCTTTCTTT.

The rearrangement joins TRBV5-6 to TRBJ1-1; maybe TRBD1 (5 bases). The germline V gene has CDR1 SGHDT and CDR2 YYEEEE. Deletions cut 4 bases from V and 4 bases from J, with 14 bases between. The CDR3 covers 14 residues. The CDR3 reads CASSPRRAGTEAFF. CDR3 DNA sequence: TGTGCCAGCAGCCCCCGCAGGGCAGGCACTGAAGCTTTCTTT.